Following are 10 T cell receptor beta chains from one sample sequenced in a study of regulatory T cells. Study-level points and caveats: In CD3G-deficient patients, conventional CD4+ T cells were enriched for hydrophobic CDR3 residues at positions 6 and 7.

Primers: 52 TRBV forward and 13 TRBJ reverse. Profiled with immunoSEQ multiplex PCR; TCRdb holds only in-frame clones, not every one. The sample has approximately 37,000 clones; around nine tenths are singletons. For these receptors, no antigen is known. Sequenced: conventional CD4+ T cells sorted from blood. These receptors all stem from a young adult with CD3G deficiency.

In DNA form, the CDR3 reads TGTGCCAGCAGGGCCGATGAAAAACTGTTTTTT. It is translated as CASRADEKLFF. The rearrangement links TRBV6-1 to TRBJ1-4; no definite D call. The ends were cut back, 6 bases at V and 6 bases at J, with 5 bases in the middle. The CDR3 sequence is 11 residues long. From germline, CDR1 is MNHNS and CDR2 SASEGT.

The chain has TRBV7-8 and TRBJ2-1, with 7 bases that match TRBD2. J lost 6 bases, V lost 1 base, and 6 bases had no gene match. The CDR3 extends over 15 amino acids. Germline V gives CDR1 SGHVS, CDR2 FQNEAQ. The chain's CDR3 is CASSLGGGTFNEQFF. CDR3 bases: TGTGCCAGCAGCTTAGGCGGGGGTACATTCAATGAGCAGTTCTTC. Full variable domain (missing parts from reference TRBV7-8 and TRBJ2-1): GAGVSQSPRYKVAKRGQDVALRCDPISGHVSLFWYQQALGQGPEFLTYFQNEAQLDKSGLPSDRFFAERPEGSVSTLKIQRTQQEDSAVYLCASSLGGGTFNEQFFGPGTRLTVL.

Here the CDR3 reads CASSEGGSKLLTGELFF. In nucleotides, the CDR3 is TGTGCCAGCAGTGAAGGAGGCAGTAAGCTACTGACCGGGGAGCTGTTTTTT. V gene TRBV6-1 combines with J gene TRBJ2-2; D gene unclear. CDR3 length: 17 amino acids. V lost 1 base and J 5 bases, leaving 17 bases between the germline ends. Per the germline V gene, CDR1 is MNHNS and CDR2 is SASEGT.

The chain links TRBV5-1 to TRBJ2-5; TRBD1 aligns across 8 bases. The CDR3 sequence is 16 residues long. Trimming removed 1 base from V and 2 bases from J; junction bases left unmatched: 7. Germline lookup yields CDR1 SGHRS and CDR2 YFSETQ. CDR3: CASSLQPTGAQETQYF. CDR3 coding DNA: TGCGCCAGCAGCTTGCAACCGACAGGGGCGCAAGAGACCCAGTACTTC.

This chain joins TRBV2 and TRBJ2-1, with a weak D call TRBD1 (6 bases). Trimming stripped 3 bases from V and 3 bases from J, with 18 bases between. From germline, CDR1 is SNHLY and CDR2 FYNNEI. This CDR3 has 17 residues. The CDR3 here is CASSEGTLQGDYNEQFF. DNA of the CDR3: TGTGCCAGCAGTGAGGGGACACTCCAGGGTGACTACAATGAGCAGTTCTTC. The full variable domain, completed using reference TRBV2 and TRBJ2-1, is EPEVTQTPSHQVTQMGQEVILRCVPISNHLYFYWYRQILGQKVEFLVSFYNNEISEKSEIFDDQFSVERPDGSNFTLKIRSTKLEDSAMYFCASSEGTLQGDYNEQFFGPGTRLTVL.

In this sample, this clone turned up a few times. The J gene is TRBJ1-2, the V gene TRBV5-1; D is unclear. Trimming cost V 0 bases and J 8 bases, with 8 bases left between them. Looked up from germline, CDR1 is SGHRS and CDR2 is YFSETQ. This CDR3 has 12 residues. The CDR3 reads CASSLAERGYTF. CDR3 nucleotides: TGCGCCAGCAGCTTGGCCGAGCGAGGCTACACCTTC.

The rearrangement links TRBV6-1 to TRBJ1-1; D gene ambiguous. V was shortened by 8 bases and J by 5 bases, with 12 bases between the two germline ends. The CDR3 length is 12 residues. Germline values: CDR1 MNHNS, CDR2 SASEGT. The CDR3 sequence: CASRSGWTEAFF. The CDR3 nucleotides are TGTGCCAGCCGAAGCGGGTGGACTGAAGCTTTCTTT.

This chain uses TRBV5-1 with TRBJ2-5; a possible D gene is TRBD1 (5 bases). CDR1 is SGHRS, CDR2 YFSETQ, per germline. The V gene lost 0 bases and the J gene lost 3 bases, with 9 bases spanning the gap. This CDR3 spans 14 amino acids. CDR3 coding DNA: TGCGCCAGCAGCTTGGAGGTAGGGGAAGAGACCCAGTACTTC. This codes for CASSLEVGEETQYF.

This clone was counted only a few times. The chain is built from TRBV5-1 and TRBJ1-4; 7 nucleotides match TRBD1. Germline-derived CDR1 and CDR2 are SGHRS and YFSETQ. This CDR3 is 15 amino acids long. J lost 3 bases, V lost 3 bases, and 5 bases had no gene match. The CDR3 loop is CASSWEGAPNEKLFF. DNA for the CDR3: TGCGCCAGCAGCTGGGAGGGGGCGCCTAATGAAAAACTGTTTTTT.

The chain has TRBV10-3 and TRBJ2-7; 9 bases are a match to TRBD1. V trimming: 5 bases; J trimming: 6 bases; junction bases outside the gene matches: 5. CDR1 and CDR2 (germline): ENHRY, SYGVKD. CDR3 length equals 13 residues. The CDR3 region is CAISQQGAGEQYF. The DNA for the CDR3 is TGTGCCATCAGTCAACAGGGGGCGGGCGAGCAGTACTTC.